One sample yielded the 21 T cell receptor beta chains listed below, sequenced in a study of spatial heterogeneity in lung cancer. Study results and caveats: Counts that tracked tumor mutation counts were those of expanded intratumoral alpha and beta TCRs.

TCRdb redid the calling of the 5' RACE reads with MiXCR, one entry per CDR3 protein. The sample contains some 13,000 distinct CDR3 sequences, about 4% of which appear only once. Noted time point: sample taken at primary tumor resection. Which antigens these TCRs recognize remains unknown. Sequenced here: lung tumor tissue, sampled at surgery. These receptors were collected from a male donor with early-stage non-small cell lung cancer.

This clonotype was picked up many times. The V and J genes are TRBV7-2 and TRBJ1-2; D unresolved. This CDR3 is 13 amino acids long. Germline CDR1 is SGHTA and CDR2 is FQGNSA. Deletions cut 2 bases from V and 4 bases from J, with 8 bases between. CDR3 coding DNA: TGTGCCAGCAGCTTACAATCCAGCTATGGCTACACCTTC. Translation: CASSLQSSYGYTF. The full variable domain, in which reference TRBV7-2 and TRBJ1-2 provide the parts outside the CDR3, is GAGVSQSPSNKVTEKGKDVELRCDPISGHTALYWYRQSLGQGLEFLIYFQGNSAPDKSGLPSDRFSAERTGGSVSTLTIQRTQQEDSAVYLCASSLQSSYGYTFGSGTRLTVV.

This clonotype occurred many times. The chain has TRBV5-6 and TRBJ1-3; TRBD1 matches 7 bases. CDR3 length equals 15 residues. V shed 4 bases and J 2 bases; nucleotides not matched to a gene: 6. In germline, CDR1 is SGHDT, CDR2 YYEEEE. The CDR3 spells CASSLIGTAGNTIYF. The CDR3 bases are TGTGCCAGCAGCCTTATTGGGACAGCTGGAAACACCATATATTTT.

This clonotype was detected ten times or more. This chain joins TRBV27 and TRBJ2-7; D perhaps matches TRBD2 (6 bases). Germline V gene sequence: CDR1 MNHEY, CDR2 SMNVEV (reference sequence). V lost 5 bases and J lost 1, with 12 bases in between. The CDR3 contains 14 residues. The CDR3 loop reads CASSRGTDSYEQYF. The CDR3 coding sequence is TGTGCCAGCAGTCGCGGGACGGATTCCTACGAGCAGTACTTC.

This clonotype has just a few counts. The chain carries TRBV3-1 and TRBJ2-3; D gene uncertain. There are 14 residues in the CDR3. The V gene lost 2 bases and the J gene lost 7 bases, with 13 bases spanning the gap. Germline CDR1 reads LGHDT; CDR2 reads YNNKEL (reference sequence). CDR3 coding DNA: TGTGCCAGCAGCCAACGCCCGGTCGGAAATACGCAGTATTTT. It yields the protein CASSQRPVGNTQYF.

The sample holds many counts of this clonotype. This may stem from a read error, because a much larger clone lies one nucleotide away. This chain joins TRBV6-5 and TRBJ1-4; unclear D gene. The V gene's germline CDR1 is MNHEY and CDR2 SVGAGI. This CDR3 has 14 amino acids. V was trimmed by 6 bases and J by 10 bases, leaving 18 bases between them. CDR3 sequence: CASSPSSWVAKLFF. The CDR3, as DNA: TGTGCCAGCAGCCCCAGTAGTTGGGTCGCAAAACTGTTTTTT.

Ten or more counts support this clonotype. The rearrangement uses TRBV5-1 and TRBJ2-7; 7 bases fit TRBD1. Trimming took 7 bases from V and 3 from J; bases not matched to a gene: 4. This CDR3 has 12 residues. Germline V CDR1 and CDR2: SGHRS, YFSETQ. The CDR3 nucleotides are TGCGCCAGCCGGGACAGAAACTACGAGCAGTACTTC. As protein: CASRDRNYEQYF.

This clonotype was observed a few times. The CDR3 DNA reads as TGTGCCAGCACTAAGCCGGGGCAGCTTAACGTCCTGACTTTC. It translates to CASTKPGQLNVLTF. V usage is TRBV12-3 or TRBV12-4 and J usage is TRBJ2-6; either TRBD1 or TRBD2 may supply D (5 bases each). The CDR3 is made up of 14 amino acids. V was pared by 7 bases and J by 10 bases, with 17 bases between.

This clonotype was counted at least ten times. CDR3 DNA: TGTGCCAGCAGTCTACGGGACGAACAAGAGACCCAGTACTTC. It is translated as CASSLRDEQETQYF. The chain recombines TRBV6-2 or TRBV6-3 with TRBJ2-5; possibly TRBD1 or TRBD2 for D (5 bases each). The CDR3 runs 14 residues. V dropped 5 bases and J dropped 2 bases, with 12 bases sitting between them. Germline V CDR1 and CDR2: MNHEY, SVGEGT.

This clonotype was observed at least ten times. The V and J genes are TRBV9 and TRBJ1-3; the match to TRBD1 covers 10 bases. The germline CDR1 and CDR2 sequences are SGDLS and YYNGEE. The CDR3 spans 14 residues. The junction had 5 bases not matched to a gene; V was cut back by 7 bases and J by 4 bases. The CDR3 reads CASGQGGAGNTIYF. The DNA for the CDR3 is TGTGCCAGCGGACAGGGGGGGGCCGGAAACACCATATATTTT.

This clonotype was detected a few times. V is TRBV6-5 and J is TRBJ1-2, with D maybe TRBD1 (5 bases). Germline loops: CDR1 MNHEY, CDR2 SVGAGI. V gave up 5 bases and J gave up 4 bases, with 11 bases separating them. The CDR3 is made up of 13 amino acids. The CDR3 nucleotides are TGTGCCAGCAGTAGAGGACAAACCTATGGCTACACCTTC. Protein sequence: CASSRGQTYGYTF.

The CDR3 region is CASSTGGFQETQYF. The CDR3 DNA is TGTGCCAGTAGTACCGGCGGGTTCCAAGAGACCCAGTACTTC. V is TRBV19 and J is TRBJ2-5, with D possibly matching TRBD2 (5 bases). Trimming cost V 4 bases and J 1 base, with 10 bases left between them. The CDR3 spans 14 residues. Germline V gene data show CDR1 as LNHDA and CDR2 as SQIVND (reference sequence).

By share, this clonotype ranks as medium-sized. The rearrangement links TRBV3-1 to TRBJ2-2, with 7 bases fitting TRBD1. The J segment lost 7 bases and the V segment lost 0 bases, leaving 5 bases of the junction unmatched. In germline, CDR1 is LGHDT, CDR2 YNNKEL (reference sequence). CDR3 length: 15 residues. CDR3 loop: CASSQDYRGYGELFF. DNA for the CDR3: TGTGCCAGCAGCCAAGATTACAGGGGATACGGGGAGCTGTTTTTT.

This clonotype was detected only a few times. The CDR3 region has the DNA TGTGCCAGCAGTTACCATCGGACAGGGGGAACCTCTGGAAACACCATATATTTT. It yields the protein CASSYHRTGGTSGNTIYF. The chain joins TRBV6-6 to TRBJ1-3; 10 nucleotides match TRBD1. V lost 2 bases and J lost 0; bases outside the gene matches: 7. This CDR3 has 18 amino acids. Germline V gene sequence: CDR1 MNHNY, CDR2 SVGAGI (reference sequence).

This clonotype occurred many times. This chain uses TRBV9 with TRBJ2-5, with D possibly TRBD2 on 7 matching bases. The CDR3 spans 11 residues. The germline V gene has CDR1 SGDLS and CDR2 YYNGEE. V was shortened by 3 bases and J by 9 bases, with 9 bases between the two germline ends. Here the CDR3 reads CASSEGGAQYF. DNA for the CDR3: TGTGCCAGCAGCGAGGGGGGGGCCCAGTACTTC.

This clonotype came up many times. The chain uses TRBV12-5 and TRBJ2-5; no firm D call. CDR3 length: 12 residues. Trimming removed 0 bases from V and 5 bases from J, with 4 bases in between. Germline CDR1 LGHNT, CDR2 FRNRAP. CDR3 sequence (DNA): TGTGCTAGTGGTTTGGTAGTGGAGACCCAGTACTTC. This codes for CASGLVVETQYF.

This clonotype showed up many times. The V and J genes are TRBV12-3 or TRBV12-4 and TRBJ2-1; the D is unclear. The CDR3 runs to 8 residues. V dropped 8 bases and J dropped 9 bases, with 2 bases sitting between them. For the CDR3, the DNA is TGTGCCAGCTCTGAGCAGTTCTTC. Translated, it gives CASSEQFF.

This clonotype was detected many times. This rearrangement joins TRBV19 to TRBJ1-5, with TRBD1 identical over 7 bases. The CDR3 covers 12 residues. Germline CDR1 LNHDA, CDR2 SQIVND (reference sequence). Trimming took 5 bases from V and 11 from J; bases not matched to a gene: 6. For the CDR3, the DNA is TGTGCCAGTAGTCAGGGGGAGTGGACCCAGCATTTT. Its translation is CASSQGEWTQHF.

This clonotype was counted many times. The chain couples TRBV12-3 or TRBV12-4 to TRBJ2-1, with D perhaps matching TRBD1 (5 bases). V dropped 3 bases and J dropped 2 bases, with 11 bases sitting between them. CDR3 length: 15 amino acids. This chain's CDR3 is CASSLGPPAYNEQFF. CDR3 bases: TGTGCCAGCAGTTTGGGGCCCCCTGCCTACAATGAGCAGTTCTTC.

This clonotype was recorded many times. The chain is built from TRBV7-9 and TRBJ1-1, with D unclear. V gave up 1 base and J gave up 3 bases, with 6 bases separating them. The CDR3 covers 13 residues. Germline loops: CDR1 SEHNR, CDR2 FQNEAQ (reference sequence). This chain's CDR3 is CASSLDLDTEAFF. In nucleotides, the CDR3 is TGTGCCAGCAGCTTAGATTTGGACACTGAAGCTTTCTTT.

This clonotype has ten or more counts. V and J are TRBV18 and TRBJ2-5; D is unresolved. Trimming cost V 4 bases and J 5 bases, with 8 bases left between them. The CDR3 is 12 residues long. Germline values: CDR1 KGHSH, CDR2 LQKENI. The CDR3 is CASSLSRETQYF. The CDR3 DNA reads TGTGCCAGCTCACTCTCTAGGGAGACCCAGTACTTC.

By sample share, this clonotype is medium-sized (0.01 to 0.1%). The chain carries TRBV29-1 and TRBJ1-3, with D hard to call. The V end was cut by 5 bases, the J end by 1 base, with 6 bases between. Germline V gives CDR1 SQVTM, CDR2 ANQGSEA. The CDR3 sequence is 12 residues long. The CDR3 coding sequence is TGCAGCGTTATAGAATCTGGAAACACCATATATTTT. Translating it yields CSVIESGNTIYF.